This T cell receptor beta chain appears in the sequencing data of a study of beta chain features in type 1 diabetes (dated by TCRdb to the late 2010s). A note on the overall study: Mean age, gender distribution, total cell number and subset yield were not different between patients and healthy donors. A total of 100 million to 110 million sorted cells were examined across all samples, and a strong correlation was observed between cell number per subset and RNA yield. The study compared TCRB repertoires of sorted circulating CD4+ T cell subsets between recently diagnosed type 1 diabetes patients and matched healthy donors. Whereas all 28 donors provided naive and central memory subsets, regulatory and stem cell-like memory subsets were isolated from just 8 patients and roughly 8 healthy donors.

The CDR3, cysteine through phenylalanine, is 11 amino acids long. Just CDR3 DNA is preserved here, 33 bases in frame from base 1. Trimming removed 5 bases from V and 0 bases from J, leaving 2 bases between the germline ends. CDR1 and CDR2 (SQVTM, ANQGSEA) derive from the germline V gene. Points the paper makes about the study in general: Naive, central memory and regulatory TCRB repertoires appeared to be more similar among patients than among healthy donors. Because cDNA was sequenced instead of genomic DNA, activated cells with high expression could be over-represented, although the groups did not differ in activation or CD3 levels. In all four CD4+ subsets, TCRB CDR3 length was moderately but significantly shorter in type 1 diabetes patients. Shorter templates might be favored by PCR, yet because patient and control samples were amplified and corrected together, any such skew would affect both groups equally. Because small numbers of individuals were included in the HLA sub-analyses, any influence of HLA type on TCRB rearrangement was left unresolved. At VDJ recombination sites, type 1 diabetes patients had fewer insertions and more deleted nucleotides, which implies abnormalities in thymic rearrangement.

All of the isolated RNA was reverse transcribed with the High Capacity cDNA Reverse Transcription Kit, so expressed TCRB transcripts were sequenced. Deep immunoSEQ sequencing was applied to naive, central memory and regulatory T cell samples, giving an average of about 3.8 million total reads per sample. Sorted cells were lysed in RLT buffer, and RNA was extracted using DNase-treated RNeasy Micro or Mini kits according to cell number. To prevent cross-contamination, each cell subset was processed individually, whereas patient and healthy donor samples were processed jointly. The immunoSEQ multiplex PCR was used to amplify TCRB sequences from cDNA, generating 87-bp fragments that spanned the CDR3 region. The amplicons were sequenced using the Illumina HiSeq platform. Per the authors' processing: PCR bias was corrected computationally using synthetic template baselines, and reads within Hamming distance 2 were collapsed, with unmergeable singletons discarded. Reads were aligned to IMGT to assign V, D and J genes, CDR3 length, and insertions or deletions at six rearrangement sites. Clonotype counts were normalized to sorted cell number within each subset before computing true diversity and Gini coefficients with the tcR R package. The overlap coefficient, calculated on TCRB nucleotide sequences, was used to measure repertoire sharing. Out-of-frame TCRB sequences from naive cells were analyzed to stand in for the pre-selection repertoire. TCRdb obtained this table from immuneACCESS and retained in-frame rearrangements with V and J assigned. These tables miss some clones; where compared with another copy, unresolved V genes account for less than half of the shortfall, and the remainder is unexplained. V and J calls and clone size are copied from that table; D and trimming were computed from the DNA. This sample gives hundreds of thousands of clones in total; about 14% of them show up just once. Jointly, the top ten make up 0.03% to 0.04% of the sample.

A single peripheral blood draw of 95 to 150 mL on average was collected from each donor into heparinised tubes. A BD FACSAria II and a panel including CD45RO, CCR7, CD25, CD127, CD95 and CD27 were used to sort naive, central memory, regulatory and stem cell-like memory CD4+ T cells. Every sorted population had a purity above 95%. PBMCs were isolated right away by Lymphoprep density gradient centrifugation and were stained directly, without culture. So that batch effects would be minimized, each experiment stained and sorted samples in pairs, pairing one healthy donor with one patient. This clone was detected only once. The antigen it binds to is not known. Base qualities are not at hand, and no much larger clone is one base apart.

The TCR originated in a man in his late teens or twenties with type 1 diabetes. The rearranged segments are TRBV29-1 and TRBJ1-3; the D gene is unclear. Material for sequencing was naive CD4+ T cells from blood. In the paper's terms, the cell subset or site label means: true naive CD4+ T cells. The sequenced DNA is TGCAGCGTTCCCTCTGGAAACACCATATATTTT. Its product reads: CSVPSGNTIYF.